The entry below gives a single TCR beta chain sequence along with its context. Each case's diagnosis was confirmed by two pathologists on H&E. This sample is part of a study of immune evolution from preneoplasia to lung adenocarcinoma. Profiled with immunoSEQ multiplex PCR; TCRdb holds only in-frame clones, not every one. The table includes thousands of clones, about 84% detected once. The sample was FFPE adjacent normal lung tissue. This TCR came from a person aged 65 to 79 with lung adenocarcinoma.

CDR3 sequence: CASSSPDRAWNEQFF. The DNA for the CDR3 is TGTGCCAGCAGTTCCCCAGACAGGGCTTGGAATGAGCAGTTCTTC. This rearrangement joins TRBV28 to TRBJ2-1, with 7 bases identical to TRBD1. Germline V gene lookup returns CDR1 MDHEN and CDR2 SYDVKM. Trimming cost V 4 bases and J 7 bases; bases outside gene matches: 10. This CDR3 region has 15 residues.